The T cell receptor beta chain under discussion was sequenced for a study of beta chain features in type 1 diabetes (dated by TCRdb to the late 2010s). Background on the whole study: Mean age, gender distribution, total cell number and subset yield were not different between patients and healthy donors. Naive and central memory subsets were obtained from all 30 or so donors, but regulatory and stem cell-like memory subsets were isolated from only 8 patients and roughly 8 healthy donors. In the study, TCRB repertoires of sorted circulating CD4+ T cell subsets from recently diagnosed type 1 diabetes patients were compared with those of matched healthy donors. Across all samples, approximately 100 million sorted cells were examined, and cell number per subset correlated strongly with RNA yield. The paper as a whole reports these results and caveats: Naive, central memory and regulatory TCRB repertoires appeared to be more similar among patients than among healthy donors. PCR may preferentially amplify shorter templates, but because patient and control samples were amplified and corrected together, any resulting skew would affect both groups equally. Patients with type 1 diabetes made fewer insertions and deleted more nucleotides at VDJ recombination sites, implying thymic rearrangement abnormalities. Only small numbers of individuals were included in the HLA sub-analyses, which left unresolved whether HLA type had any influence on TCRB rearrangement. Because cDNA was sequenced instead of genomic DNA, highly expressing activated cells could be over-represented, though the groups showed no difference in activation or CD3 levels. Type 1 diabetes patients showed a moderate but significant shortening of TCRB CDR3 length in all four CD4+ subsets.

CDR1 and CDR2, per the germline V gene (reference sequence), are LNHNV and YYDKDF. From the cysteine up to the phenylalanine, the CDR3 has a length of 15 residues. The retained sequence is limited to the CDR3, 45 bases, with the frame set at the first base. V is pruned by 4 bases and J by 3 bases, leaving 9 bases of the junction without a gene match. A remark on this clone: Its antigen remains unidentified. Base quality data are lacking; no much larger clone is found one base away.

The High Capacity cDNA Reverse Transcription Kit was used to reverse transcribe all of the isolated RNA, meaning that expressed TCRB transcripts were what got sequenced. Naive, central memory and regulatory T cell samples underwent deep immunoSEQ sequencing, averaging about 3.57 million total reads per sample. Sorted cells were lysed in RLT buffer, and RNA was extracted using DNase-treated RNeasy Micro or Mini kits according to cell number. Each cell subset was processed separately to prevent cross-contamination, with patient and healthy donor samples processed together. The immunoSEQ multiplex PCR was used to amplify TCRB sequences from cDNA, yielding 87-bp fragments that span the CDR3 region. Amplicons were sequenced on the Illumina HiSeq platform. As for how the authors treated the data: Synthetic template baselines were used to correct PCR bias computationally, reads within Hamming distance 2 were collapsed together, and singletons that could not be merged were discarded. Reads were aligned against IMGT so that V, D and J genes, CDR3 length and insertions or deletions at six rearrangement sites could be assigned. Clonotype counts were normalized to sorted cell number within each subset before computing true diversity and Gini coefficients with the tcR R package. Repertoire sharing was quantified using the overlap coefficient calculated on TCRB nucleotide sequences. Out-of-frame TCRB sequences from naive cells were analyzed to stand in for the pre-selection repertoire. TCRdb carries this immuneACCESS record with in-frame sequences only. Its versions omit some clonotypes, under half of them owing to an unresolved V gene in the studies checked, with the rest unexplained. V, J and clone size derive from that table, while D and trimming were established from the DNA sequence. The sample contains about 930,000 clones, 15% to 20% of them found a single time. 0.02% to 0.03% of the sample is in the top ten clones.

A single peripheral blood draw of about 116 mL on average was collected from each donor into heparinised tubes. Using a panel that included CD45RO, CCR7, CD25, CD127, CD95 and CD27, naive, central memory, regulatory and stem cell-like memory CD4+ T cells were sorted on a BD FACSAria II. A purity above 98% was achieved for all sorted populations. Right away, PBMCs were isolated by Lymphoprep density gradient centrifugation and were stained directly, with no culture step. Samples were stained and sorted in pairs, with one healthy donor and one patient per experiment, so that batch effects were minimized.

This chain joins TRBV15 to TRBJ2-7, with TRBD1 identical over 7 junction bases. Sequenced material: naive CD4+ T cells from blood. The cell subset or site label for this specimen denotes: true naive CD4+ T cells. The clonotype was recovered from a young woman in good health. The CDR3 has the sequence CATSNFRDSRYEQYF. The sequenced DNA is TGTGCCACCAGCAATTTTAGGGACAGTCGCTACGAGCAGTACTTC.